Below are 21 T cell receptor beta chains sequenced from a single sample in a study of blood T cell repertoires in COVID-19 (dated by TCRdb to the early 2020s). The library was made by the immunoSEQ multiplex PCR assay. What TCRdb holds here is the immuneACCESS table cut down to in-frame rearrangements. Part of the clones is not present; checked against another copy, under half of the missing clones reflect an unresolved V gene, and the others are unexplained. This sample holds under 80,000 clones; 80% to 90% were observed only once. Roughly 4.8% of the sample belongs to the ten largest clones. The sample taken for sequencing was peripheral blood. The receptor source for this set is a woman aged 80 or older with active or convalescent COVID-19.

V gene TRBV2 combines with J gene TRBJ1-1; no definite D call. The CDR3 runs to 20 residues. The V end lost 3 bases, the J end lost 5 bases, and 31 bases lay between the germline ends. Germline-derived CDR1 and CDR2 are SNHLY and FYNNEI. The CDR3 nucleotides read TGTGCCAGCAGTGATGTAGTGTCCGCGGATCGCGGGTGGAGGTGGACTGAAGCTTTCTTT. This codes for CASSDVVSADRGWRWTEAFF.

The chain uses TRBV7-8 and TRBJ1-1, with a tentative D call TRBD1 (5 bases). V was clipped by 2 bases and J by 4 bases, with 17 bases between them. The germline CDR1 and CDR2 sequences are SGHVS and FQNEAQ. This CDR3 region has 16 residues. In DNA form, the CDR3 reads TGTGCCAGCAGCTTATCGGTAGGGGTTAAGGGCACTGAAGCTTTCTTT. This gives the protein CASSLSVGVKGTEAFF.

The chain links TRBV4-1 to TRBJ2-3, with TRBD2 matching over 10 bases. Trimming took 0 bases from V and 8 from J; bases not matched to a gene: 8. The CDR3 length is 16 residues. Germline V gene data show CDR1 as MGHRA and CDR2 as YSYEKL. In DNA form, the CDR3 reads TGCGCCAGCAGCCAAGATATTGGGGCTAGCGGGGGTACGCAGTATTTT. Amino acid sequence: CASSQDIGASGGTQYF.

The rearrangement uses TRBV10-3 and TRBJ2-7, with 9 bases matching TRBD2. The CDR3 has 13 residues. J gave up 6 bases and V 10 bases, and 10 bases lay outside the gene matches. Germline loops: CDR1 ENHRY, CDR2 SYGVKD. The CDR3 bases are TGTGCCAGCTCCGGGACTAGCTACTCCGAGCAGTACTTC. Translation: CASSGTSYSEQYF.

V is TRBV5-1 and J is TRBJ1-4; 8 nucleotides agree with TRBD1. Trimming took 4 bases from V and 5 from J; bases not matched to a gene: 7. CDR1 and CDR2 (germline): SGHRS, YFSETQ. CDR3 size: 15 residues. The CDR3 coding sequence is TGCGCCAGCAGCCACAGGACAGGGACCAATGAAAAACTGTTTTTT. Protein product: CASSHRTGTNEKLFF.

This clone was detected a few times. The rearrangement links TRBV11-2 to TRBJ1-3; D remains unclear. Germline CDR1 and CDR2: SGHAT and FQNNGV. V gave up 3 bases and J gave up 0 bases, with 18 bases separating them. CDR3 length: 18 residues. CDR3 in amino acids: CASSFSNPYRDSGNTIYF. The CDR3 bases are TGTGCCAGCAGCTTTTCGAACCCTTACAGAGACTCTGGAAACACCATATATTTT. The complete variable domain, with remaining parts taken from reference TRBV11-2 and TRBJ1-3, reads EAGVAQSPRYKIIEKRQSVAFWCNPISGHATLYWYQQILGQGPKLLIQFQNNGVVDDSQLPKDRFSAERLKGVDSTLKIQPAKLEDSAVYLCASSFSNPYRDSGNTIYFGEGSWLTVV.

The chain recombines TRBV7-8 with TRBJ2-3; D unclear. Per the germline V gene, CDR1 is SGHVS and CDR2 is FQNEAQ. The CDR3 consists of 15 residues. The V end lost 4 bases, the J end lost 1 base, and 12 bases lay between the germline ends. The CDR3 spells CASSSRIIRTDTQYF. As DNA, the CDR3 is TGTGCCAGCAGCTCTAGGATCATCCGCACAGATACGCAGTATTTT. The variable domain in full, with the rest retrieved from reference TRBV7-8 and TRBJ2-3, is GAGVSQSPRYKVAKRGQDVALRCDPISGHVSLFWYQQALGQGPEFLTYFQNEAQLDKSGLPSDRFFAERPEGSVSTLKIQRTQQEDSAVYLCASSSRIIRTDTQYFGPGTRLTVL.

In its sample, this clone was seen once. The V gene is TRBV9, the J gene TRBJ2-2; unclear D gene. The germline CDR1 and CDR2 sequences are SGDLS and YYNGEE. V lost 1 base, J lost 0 bases, and 10 bases lay in between. This CDR3 is 16 amino acids long. The CDR3 reads CASSVLTEPNTGELFF. DNA for the CDR3: TGTGCCAGCAGCGTATTAACAGAACCGAACACCGGGGAGCTGTTTTTT.

This clone was counted between two and nine times. The chain links TRBV12-3 or TRBV12-4 to TRBJ2-7; D is unclear. The CDR3 sequence is 13 residues long. The V end lost 3 bases, the J end lost 0 bases, and 6 bases lay between the germline ends. CDR3 region: CASSLRSSYEQYF. Written as DNA, the CDR3 is TGTGCCAGCAGTTTGCGGTCCTCCTACGAGCAGTACTTC.

The V call is TRBV2, the J call TRBJ2-1; 8 bases fit TRBD1. Trimming at V came to 1 base and at J to 6 bases, leaving 5 bases not matched to a gene. Germline V gives CDR1 SNHLY, CDR2 FYNNEI. The CDR3 totals 15 residues. CDR3 loop: CASSEGQGAINEQFF. The CDR3 DNA is TGTGCCAGCAGTGAAGGGCAGGGGGCGATCAATGAGCAGTTCTTC. Variable domain in full (rest from reference TRBV2 and TRBJ2-1): EPEVTQTPSHQVTQMGQEVILRCVPISNHLYFYWYRQILGQKVEFLVSFYNNEISEKSEIFDDQFSVERPDGSNFTLKIRSTKLEDSAMYFCASSEGQGAINEQFFGPGTRLTVL.

The J gene is TRBJ1-2, the V gene TRBV2; tentatively, D is TRBD1 (6 bases). Germline-derived CDR1 and CDR2 are SNHLY and FYNNEI. CDR3 length: 14 residues. Trimming shortened V by 6 bases and J by 2 bases, and 13 bases separated the two germline ends. The CDR3 region has the DNA TGTGCCAGCAGCGACAGGCAGAACAACTATGGCTACACCTTC. This sequence encodes CASSDRQNNYGYTF.

This sequence joins TRBV11-2 and TRBJ2-7; D perhaps matches TRBD2 (6 bases). The CDR3 covers 13 residues. V was shortened by 4 bases and J by 4 bases, with 11 bases between the two germline ends. Germline-derived CDR1 and CDR2 are SGHAT and FQNNGV. CDR3 nucleotides: TGTGCCAGCAGCTGGACGGGGGAATACGAGCAGTACTTC. This codes for CASSWTGEYEQYF.

The chain carries TRBV11-3 and TRBJ2-7; D perhaps matches TRBD2 (5 bases). V dropped 0 bases and J dropped 2 bases, with 11 bases sitting between them. The CDR3 contains 15 residues. The V gene's germline CDR1 is SGHNT and CDR2 YENEEA. CDR3: CASSLEAGYTYEQYF. The CDR3 nucleotides read TGTGCCAGCAGCTTAGAGGCGGGTTACACCTACGAGCAGTACTTC.

The V and J genes are TRBV9 and TRBJ1-2; TRBD1 might be the D (5 bases). The CDR3 consists of 13 residues. The germline CDR1 and CDR2 sequences are SGDLS and YYNGEE. V was pared by 4 bases and J by 7 bases, with 14 bases between. For the CDR3, the DNA is TGTGCCAGCAGCTTATCCCAGGGAATTGGCTACACCTTC. Its translation is CASSLSQGIGYTF.

This rearrangement joins TRBV29-1 to TRBJ1-6; 11 bases are a match to TRBD1. CDR1 SQVTM and CDR2 ANQGSEA come from the germline V gene. V lost 4 bases, J lost 7 bases, and 3 bases stayed unmatched. The CDR3 length is 14 residues. Here the CDR3 reads CSVGTGGRNSPLHF. CDR3 DNA: TGCAGCGTTGGGACAGGGGGCAGGAATTCACCCCTCCACTTT.

This clone was detected once. CDR3 DNA sequence: TGTGCCAGCAGCCTGCGGGGGGGCGCCTACAATGAGCAGTTCTTC. It codes for CASSLRGGAYNEQFF. The J gene is TRBJ2-1, the V gene TRBV6-5, with TRBD2 matching over 9 bases. This CDR3 contains 15 residues. Trimming removed 6 bases from V and 2 bases from J; junction bases left unmatched: 5. In germline, CDR1 is MNHEY, CDR2 SVGAGI.

The chain has TRBV6-5 and TRBJ2-3; TRBD1 aligns across 9 bases. Losses at the gene ends were 6 bases for V and 3 bases for J; bases not matched to a gene: 7. Germline lookup yields CDR1 MNHEY and CDR2 SVGAGI. The CDR3 contains 15 residues. The CDR3: CASRPQGASTDTQYF. CDR3 DNA sequence: TGTGCCAGCAGGCCACAGGGGGCATCGACAGATACGCAGTATTTT.

The CDR3 DNA sequence: TGTGCCAGCAACGAGGGAGGCTACCAAGGAGAGACCCAGTACTTC. Amino acid sequence: CASNEGGYQGETQYF. The V gene is TRBV9, the J gene TRBJ2-5; TRBD2 is a possible D gene (6 bases). This CDR3 comprises 15 residues. CDR1 and CDR2 (germline): SGDLS, YYNGEE. V lost 6 bases and J 4 bases, leaving 19 bases between the germline ends.

The chain employs TRBV11-3 and TRBJ2-2; TRBD2 aligns across 8 bases. CDR3 length: 17 residues. From germline, CDR1 is SGHNT and CDR2 YENEEA. J gave up 1 base and V 3 bases, and 7 bases lay outside the gene matches. The CDR3, as DNA: TGTGCCAGCAGCTTGGGCGGGGGGCTCCGGAACACCGGGGAGCTGTTTTTT. Amino acid sequence: CASSLGGGLRNTGELFF.

At least ten counts were recorded for this clone. The chain employs TRBV2 and TRBJ2-1; tentatively, D is TRBD1 (6 bases). V shed 6 bases and J shed 3 bases, with 21 bases lying between them. Germline assignment: CDR1 SNHLY and CDR2 FYNNEI. There are 17 residues in the CDR3. The CDR3 region has the DNA TGTGCCAGCAGCTATTCGCCCTTGACAGGAATCTACAATGAGCAGTTCTTC. It codes for CASSYSPLTGIYNEQFF.

The V gene is TRBV28, the J gene TRBJ1-2; D is unclear. This CDR3 has 14 amino acids. The ends were cut back, 6 bases at V and 3 bases at J, with 14 bases in the middle. Germline V CDR1 and CDR2: MDHEN, SYDVKM. In DNA form, the CDR3 reads TGTGCCAGCAGCTCCCCGCGGGGTCACTATGGCTACACCTTC. Its protein is CASSSPRGHYGYTF.